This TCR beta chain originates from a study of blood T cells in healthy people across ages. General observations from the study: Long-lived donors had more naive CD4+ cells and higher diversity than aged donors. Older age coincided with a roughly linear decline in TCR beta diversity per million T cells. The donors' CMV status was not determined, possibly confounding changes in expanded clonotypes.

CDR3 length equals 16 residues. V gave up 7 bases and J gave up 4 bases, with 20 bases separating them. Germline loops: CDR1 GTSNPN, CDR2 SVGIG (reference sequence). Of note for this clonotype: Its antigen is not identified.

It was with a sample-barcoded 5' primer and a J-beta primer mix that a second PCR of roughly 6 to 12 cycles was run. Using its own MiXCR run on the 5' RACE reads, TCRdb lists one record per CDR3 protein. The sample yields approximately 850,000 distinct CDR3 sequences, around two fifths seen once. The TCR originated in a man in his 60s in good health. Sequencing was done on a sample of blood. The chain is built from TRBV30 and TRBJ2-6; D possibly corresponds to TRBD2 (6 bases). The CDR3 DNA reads TGTGCCTTCTCGTGGGGACTCAGATCCGGGGCCAACGTCCTGACTTTC. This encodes CAFSWGLRSGANVLTF.